The TCR beta chain described here comes from a study of T cell changes during pregnancy in multiple sclerosis. Assay used: immunoSEQ multiplex PCR; TCRdb lists only in-frame clones, some missing. The sample comprises roughly 80,000 clones, about 92% of which are singletons, and 2.6% rests with the top ten. J gave up 6 bases and V 4 bases, and 6 bases lay outside the gene matches. The CDR3 has 15 residues. The germline V gene encodes CDR1 MDHEN and CDR2 SYDVKM. The starting material was peripheral blood, obtained after pregnancy. The receptor was derived from a female donor in good health, enrolled as a control in a pregnancy study. V gene TRBV28 combines with J gene TRBJ2-7; TRBD2 aligns across 13 bases. The CDR3 is CASSSGLAGVGEQYF. The CDR3 nucleotides are TGTGCCAGCAGTTCCGGACTAGCGGGAGTAGGCGAGCAGTACTTC.